Listed below are T cell receptor beta chains from one sample, sequenced in a study of brain T cells in children with intractable seizures. Measured with immunoSEQ multiplex PCR; TCRdb has only the in-frame clones, and not every one. Found here are about 340,000 clones, roughly 92% of them singletons; the top ten hold roughly 5.7%. The specimen comprised peripheral blood, sampled more than 4 months after surgery. The source of these receptors is a boy in the first two years of life with tuberous sclerosis and intractable seizures. CDR3s leave out the opening cysteine and the closing phenylalanine or tryptophan. Clone size is not always given. Where it is, it says once, few, many or a class for expanded clones.

v_call,j_call,clone_size,cdr3_aa
TRBV4-1,TRBJ1-2,-,ASSLVESGHYGYT
TRBV30,TRBJ2-3,-,AWLPHARTDTQY
TRBV6-5,TRBJ1-1,-,ASNAGENTEAF
TRBV5-6,TRBJ1-6,-,ASSWNRGDSPLH
TRBV6-6,TRBJ2-2,-,ASSPRRGSFLASTGELF
TRBV7-8,TRBJ2-7,-,ASSPWTEAYEQY
TRBV3-1/TRBV3-2,TRBJ1-6,-,ASSPRQGGNSPLH
TRBV28,TRBJ2-2,-,ASSPRGGDGELF
TRBV7-6,TRBJ2-7,once,ASSLRGTSDASYEQY
TRBV3-1/TRBV3-2,TRBJ2-3,-,ASSQDQAGSTDTQY